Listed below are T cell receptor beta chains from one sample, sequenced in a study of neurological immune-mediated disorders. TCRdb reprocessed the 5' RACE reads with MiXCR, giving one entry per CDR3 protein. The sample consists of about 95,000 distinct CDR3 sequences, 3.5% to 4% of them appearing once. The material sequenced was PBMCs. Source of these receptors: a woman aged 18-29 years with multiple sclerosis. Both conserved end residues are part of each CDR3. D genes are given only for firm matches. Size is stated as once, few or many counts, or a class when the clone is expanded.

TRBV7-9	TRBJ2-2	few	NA	TGTGCCAGCACCTTCCCTGTACCCGGGGAGCTGTTTTTT	CASTFPVPGELFF
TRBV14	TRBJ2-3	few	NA	TGTGCCAGCAGCCAAGTAGATACGCAGTATTTT	CASSQVDTQYF
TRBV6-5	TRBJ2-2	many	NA	TGTGCCAGCAGTTTACTGGGGCAGGGCACCGGGGAGCTGTTTTTT	CASSLLGQGTGELFF
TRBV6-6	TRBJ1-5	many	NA	TGTGCCAGCAGTTATGTGGATCAGCCCCAGCATTTT	CASSYVDQPQHF
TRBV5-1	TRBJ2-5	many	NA	TGCGCCAGCAGCTTGGATGTGGGGGGCCCACGGACCCAGTACTTC	CASSLDVGGPRTQYF
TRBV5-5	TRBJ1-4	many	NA	TGTGCCAGCAGCTTGTTCGGCAGGGTTGAAAAACTGTTTTTT	CASSLFGRVEKLFF
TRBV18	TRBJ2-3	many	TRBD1	TGTGCCAGCTCCTCACAGGGGGAAGGCACAGATACGCAGTATTTT	CASSSQGEGTDTQYF
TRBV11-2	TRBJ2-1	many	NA	TGTGCCAGCAGCTCTTTGACCTACAATGAGCAGTTCTTC	CASSSLTYNEQFF
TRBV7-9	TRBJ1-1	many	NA	TGTGCCAGCAGCTTTCAGGGGAACACTGAAGCTTTCTTT	CASSFQGNTEAFF
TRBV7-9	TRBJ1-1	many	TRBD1	TGTGCCAGCAGCCCGGGACAGGGGGCGACTGAAGCTTTCTTT	CASSPGQGATEAFF
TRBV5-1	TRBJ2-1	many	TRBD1	TGCGCCAGCAGCACGGGACAGATTTCCTACAATGAGCAGTTCTTC	CASSTGQISYNEQFF
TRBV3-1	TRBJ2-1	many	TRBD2	TGTGCCAGCAGCCAACCTAGCGGGGGCTCCTACAATGAGCAGTTCTTC	CASSQPSGGSYNEQFF
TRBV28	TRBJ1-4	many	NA	TGTGCCAGCAGTAGGACCGGGGGTGGGAAACTGTTTTTT	CASSRTGGGKLFF
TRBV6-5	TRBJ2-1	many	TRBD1	TGTGCCAGCAGTACCCAGGGGGCAGACAATGAGCAGTTCTTC	CASSTQGADNEQFF
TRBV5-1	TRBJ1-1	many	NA	TGCGCCAGCAGCTCGAGGGGGGACCTTGAAGCTTTCTTT	CASSSRGDLEAFF
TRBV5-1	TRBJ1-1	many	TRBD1	TGCGCCAGCAGCGGGGACAGCTCCCCTCCGTTGAACACTGAAGCTTTCTTT	CASSGDSSPPLNTEAFF
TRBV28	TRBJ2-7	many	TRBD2	TGTGCCAGCAGTTTTCAGGCTAGCGGAACCTACGAGCAGTACTTC	CASSFQASGTYEQYF
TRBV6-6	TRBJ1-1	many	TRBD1	TGTGCCAGCAGTTGGGACAGGGGGTACACTGAAGCTTTCTTT	CASSWDRGYTEAFF
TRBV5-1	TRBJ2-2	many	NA	TGCGCCAGCAGCTTATTAGGACAGTCGAACACCGGGGAGCTGTTTTTT	CASSLLGQSNTGELFF
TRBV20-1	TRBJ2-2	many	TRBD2	TGCAGTGCTAGACGACTAGCGGGGACAAACACCGGGGAGCTGTTTTTT	CSARRLAGTNTGELFF
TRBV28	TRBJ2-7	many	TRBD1	TGTGCCAGCAGTACCCCTGGGACAGGGGTGGTTCCCGAGCAGTACTTC	CASSTPGTGVVPEQYF
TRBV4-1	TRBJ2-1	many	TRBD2	TGCGCCAGCAGCCAAGATTGGGCTAGCGGGGGTTATAATGAGCAGTTCTTC	CASSQDWASGGYNEQFF
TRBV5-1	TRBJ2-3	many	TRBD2	TGCGCCAGCAGCCCCGGGACTACGCACACAGATACGCAGTATTTT	CASSPGTTHTDTQYF
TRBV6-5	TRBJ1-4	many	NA	TGTGCCAGCAGTTACGACCCTGCAACTAATGAAAAACTGTTTTTT	CASSYDPATNEKLFF
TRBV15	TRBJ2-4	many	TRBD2	TGTGCCACCAGCAGAGAATCGGGAGGAAACATTCAGTACTTC	CATSRESGGNIQYF
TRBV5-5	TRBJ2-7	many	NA	TGTGCCAGCAGCGCAGGACGTTACGAGCAGTACTTC	CASSAGRYEQYF